One sample yielded the 32 T cell receptor beta chains listed below, sequenced in a study of CD4+ T cells in melanoma. Sequenced by immunoSEQ multiplex PCR; TCRdb stores in-frame clones only, minus some. Counted here are some 110,000 clones, roughly 90% occurring once; the ten biggest clones make up about 3.5%. Sequences were obtained from peripheral blood. Every receptor here comes from a human donor with melanoma.

J is TRBJ1-5 and V is TRBV4-1, with unresolved D. Between the trimmed V and J ends, which lost 4 bases and 0 bases, there was a span of 7 bases. This CDR3 region has 14 residues. Germline V lookup: CDR1 MGHRA, CDR2 YSYEKL. CDR3 region: CASSPQNSNQPQHF. The CDR3, as DNA: TGCGCCAGCAGCCCACAGAATAGCAATCAGCCCCAGCATTTT.

The chain joins TRBV14 to TRBJ1-3; 9 bases align to TRBD1. The CDR3 has 17 residues. The trim removed 3 bases at V and 0 bases at J, leaving 6 bases unmatched. Germline CDR1 reads SGHDN; CDR2 reads FVKESK. This chain's CDR3 is CASSHRQGVLSGNTIYF. CDR3 in DNA: TGTGCCAGCAGCCACCGACAGGGGGTTCTCTCTGGAAACACCATATATTTT.

Remarks on this clone: One end of the junction fails to match germline, which may point to a read error. The chain couples TRBV27 to TRBJ2-7; D is undetermined. This CDR3 has 15 amino acids. Looked up from germline, CDR1 is MNHEY and CDR2 is SMNVEV (reference sequence). The DNA for the CDR3 is TGTGCCAGCAGTCTTCAGTCCAAGGGCTCCTTCGAGCAGTACTTC. This gives the protein CASSLQSKGSFEQYF.

The genes are TRBV6-7 and TRBJ1-2; TRBD1 matches at 8 bases. TRBV6-7 falls under the ORF class, with uncertain function. With 6 bases clipped from V and 2 bases from J, the junction kept 5 bases outside the gene matches. The CDR3 has 14 residues. CDR3 protein: CASSPGQGNYGYTF. In DNA, the CDR3 is TGTGCCAGCAGCCCCGGACAGGGAAACTATGGCTACACCTTC.

The gene calls are TRBV7-9 and TRBJ2-3; TRBD1 aligns across 8 bases. Germline CDR1 and CDR2: SEHNR and FQNEAQ (reference sequence). This CDR3 is built from 14 residues. V was clipped by 5 bases and J by 4 bases; unmatched bases: 5. The DNA of the CDR3 is TGTGCCAGCAGCCGTTCGACAGGGGCAGATACGCAGTATTTT. Its translation is CASSRSTGADTQYF.

In this sample, this clone turned up once. V and J are TRBV7-8 and TRBJ1-1, with 8 bases that match TRBD1. J was trimmed by 7 bases and V by 5 bases; bases with no gene match: 9. The germline CDR1 and CDR2 sequences are SGHVS and FQNEAQ. This CDR3 is built from 14 residues. CDR3 sequence (DNA): TGTGCCAGCAGCCCTCCGGACAGGGCGGATGAAGCTTTCTTT. This translates into CASSPPDRADEAFF.

The CDR3 loop reads CASSLGTSGPYEQYF. CDR3 sequence (DNA): TGTGCCAGCAGTCTCGGGACTAGCGGTCCCTACGAGCAGTACTTC. The chain couples TRBV27 to TRBJ2-7; 11 nucleotides agree with TRBD2. CDR1 is MNHEY, CDR2 SMNVEV, per germline (reference sequence). There are 15 residues in the CDR3. Trimming at V came to 5 bases and at J to 2 bases, leaving 5 bases not matched to a gene.

The chain joins TRBV6-5 to TRBJ2-7, with TRBD2 identical over 7 bases. The CDR3 is 16 residues long. Trimming at V came to 4 bases and at J to 2 bases, leaving 11 bases not matched to a gene. The germline CDR1 and CDR2 sequences are MNHEY and SVGAGI. In DNA form, the CDR3 reads TGTGCCAGCAGTTCATTCGAGGGCGGGAGACCCTACGAGCAGTACTTC. Translation: CASSSFEGGRPYEQYF.

The chain combines TRBV9 with TRBJ1-5, with D uncertain. Germline CDR1 and CDR2: SGDLS and YYNGEE. CDR3 size: 14 residues. Between the trimmed V and J ends, which lost 0 bases and 4 bases, there was a span of 8 bases. Written as DNA, the CDR3 is TGTGCCAGCAGCGTAGGGCAGAATAATCAGCCCCAGCATTTT. Translation gives CASSVGQNNQPQHF.

The chain couples TRBV10-3 to TRBJ1-3; D not resolved. The V gene's germline CDR1 is ENHRY and CDR2 SYGVKD. Trimming took off 6 bases at V and 0 bases at J, with 6 bases between the two ends. There are 13 residues in the CDR3. CDR3 residues: CAIRPASGNTIYF. In nucleotides, the CDR3 is TGTGCCATCAGGCCGGCCTCTGGAAACACCATATATTTT.

This clone has a single count. The chain carries TRBV19 and TRBJ2-5; D is unclear. This CDR3 has 14 amino acids. CDR1 LNHDA and CDR2 SQIVND come from the germline V gene (reference sequence). V lost 1 base, J lost 6 bases, and 12 bases lay in between. CDR3 DNA: TGTGCCAGTAGTATAGGTGGTGCCCCAAAGACCCAGTACTTC. It is translated as CASSIGGAPKTQYF.

The chain couples TRBV9 to TRBJ1-2; no reliable D call. Germline CDR1 SGDLS, CDR2 YYNGEE. The ends were cut back, 0 bases at V and 5 bases at J, with 14 bases in the middle. This CDR3 is built from 15 residues. The CDR3 DNA reads as TGTGCCAGCAGCGTAGAGCCGGGTAGGGCATATGGCTACACCTTC. It specifies CASSVEPGRAYGYTF.

This clone appeared a single time. The rearrangement joins TRBV18 to TRBJ1-2, with D tentatively TRBD1 (5 bases). The CDR3 covers 18 residues. CDR1 KGHSH and CDR2 LQKENI come from the germline V gene. The V gene lost 6 bases and the J gene lost 7 bases, with 30 bases spanning the gap. The DNA for the CDR3 is TGTGCCAGCTCTCCTACCTTTACCACATCAGGGTTGCCCGGTGGCTACACCTTC. Translated, it gives CASSPTFTTSGLPGGYTF.

This chain joins TRBV11-2 and TRBJ2-3; 9 bases agree with TRBD2. There are 15 residues in the CDR3. J was trimmed by 4 bases and V by 10 bases; bases with no gene match: 12. Germline V gene lookup returns CDR1 SGHAT and CDR2 FQNNGV. The CDR3 sequence is CATVRGGGAADTQYF. CDR3 nucleotide sequence: TGTGCCACCGTTCGGGGCGGGGGGGCAGCAGATACGCAGTATTTT.

This sequence joins TRBV4-3 and TRBJ2-3, with D unclear. Germline CDR1 is LGHNA and CDR2 is YSLEER. Trimming cost V 0 bases and J 2 bases, with 12 bases left between them. This CDR3 is built from 16 residues. CDR3 sequence reads: CASSQDVRVTTDTQYF. In DNA, the CDR3 is TGCGCCAGCAGCCAAGATGTACGGGTAACCACAGATACGCAGTATTTT.

This chain joins TRBV4-1 and TRBJ2-1; TRBD2 matches at 9 bases. The CDR3 is 21 amino acids. V was clipped by 6 bases and J by 1 base; unmatched bases: 22. The germline V gene encodes CDR1 MGHRA and CDR2 YSYEKL. The CDR3 DNA follows: TGCGCCAGCAGTGGCACTTTGGGGGGCGTAGCGGGGGATTATTCCTACAATGAGCAGTTCTTC. It encodes CASSGTLGGVAGDYSYNEQFF.

The V call is TRBV19, the J call TRBJ1-1; the D is unclear. The CDR3 length is 13 residues. Germline V gene sequence: CDR1 LNHDA, CDR2 SQIVND (reference sequence). V lost 9 bases and J lost 0, with 11 bases in between. CDR3 sequence (DNA): TGTGCCAGCGGCGTATGGATGAACACTGAAGCTTTCTTT. Translation: CASGVWMNTEAFF.

V and J are TRBV10-3 and TRBJ2-7; D might be TRBD1 (5 bases). The CDR3 is made up of 15 amino acids. With 2 bases removed from V and 0 bases from J, the gap between germline ends came to 11 bases. Looked up from germline, CDR1 is ENHRY and CDR2 is SYGVKD. The CDR3 nucleotides read TGTGCCATCAGTGAGGGAGAACAGGACTCCTACGAGCAGTACTTC. It yields the protein CAISEGEQDSYEQYF.

V gene TRBV5-1 combines with J gene TRBJ2-7, with 8 bases aligning to TRBD1. The CDR3 sequence is 14 residues long. CDR1 is SGHRS, CDR2 YFSETQ, per germline. With 0 bases clipped from V and 6 bases from J, the junction kept 5 bases outside the gene matches. CDR3 bases: TGCGCCAGCAGCTTGGGGACAGGGTCGGCCGAGCAGTACTTC. It yields the protein CASSLGTGSAEQYF.

The chain carries TRBV7-9 and TRBJ1-4, with 7 bases identical to TRBD1. CDR1 SEHNR and CDR2 FQNEAQ come from the germline V gene (reference sequence). There are 15 residues in the CDR3. Trimming took 5 bases from V and 3 from J; bases not matched to a gene: 6. The CDR3 coding sequence is TGTGCCAGCAGCCGGAGAGGGACAGCTAATGAAAAACTGTTTTTT. Protein product: CASSRRGTANEKLFF.

The chain has TRBV28 and TRBJ2-7; 8 nucleotides align to TRBD2. The V gene's germline CDR1 is MDHEN and CDR2 SYDVKM. Trimming at V came to 5 bases and at J to 4 bases, leaving 10 bases not matched to a gene. The CDR3 spans 15 residues. The CDR3 DNA reads as TGTGCCAGCAGTCCCGGGGGGGACCTCCAATACGAGCAGTACTTC. Its translation is CASSPGGDLQYEQYF.

V usage is TRBV9 and J usage is TRBJ2-2, with unresolved D. Deletions cut 4 bases from V and 6 bases from J, with 13 bases between. The length of the CDR3 is 14 residues. Germline CDR1 is SGDLS and CDR2 is YYNGEE. CDR3 sequence reads: CASSLTSRAGELFF. CDR3 nucleotide sequence: TGTGCCAGCAGCCTAACATCCCGGGCCGGGGAGCTGTTTTTT.

This rearrangement joins TRBV21-1 to TRBJ2-1. TRBV21-1 is listed as a pseudogene. This CDR3 has 11 amino acids. The CDR3 sequence: CASSKVNEQFF. Here the CDR3 DNA reads TGTGCCAGCAGCAAAGTTAATGAGCAGTTCTTC.

The chain uses TRBV18 and TRBJ2-5; D unclear. Germline V lookup: CDR1 KGHSH, CDR2 LQKENI. Trimming took off 6 bases at V and 1 base at J, with 9 bases between the two ends. The CDR3 is made up of 13 amino acids. CDR3 loop: CASSPEPQETQYF. CDR3 DNA sequence: TGTGCCAGCTCCCCGGAGCCCCAAGAGACCCAGTACTTC.

The chain carries TRBV28 and TRBJ2-5, with D possibly matching TRBD1 (6 bases). V was pared by 10 bases and J by 4 bases, with 10 bases between. Germline V lookup: CDR1 MDHEN, CDR2 SYDVKM. The CDR3 has 11 amino acids. CDR3 DNA sequence: TGTGCCACAACAGGGAGAGAGACCCAGTACTTC. Protein sequence: CATTGRETQYF.

This chain connects TRBV9 to TRBJ2-5, with TRBD2 identical over 8 bases. Per the germline V gene, CDR1 is SGDLS and CDR2 is YYNGEE. The CDR3 is 14 amino acids. Losses at the gene ends were 4 bases for V and 0 bases for J; bases not matched to a gene: 2. The CDR3, as DNA: TGTGCCAGCAGCTTTAGCGGGGACCAAGAGACCCAGTACTTC. Translating it yields CASSFSGDQETQYF.

The chain combines TRBV29-1 with TRBJ2-1; 10 bases are shared with TRBD2. Germline V gene data show CDR1 as SQVTM and CDR2 as ANQGSEA. Trimming removed 4 bases from V and 3 bases from J; junction bases left unmatched: 3. This CDR3 is built from 14 residues. CDR3 coding DNA: TGCAGCGTTGTTACTAGCGGGGTCTACAATGAGCAGTTCTTC. This codes for CSVVTSGVYNEQFF.

The chain employs TRBV28 and TRBJ1-5; 7 nucleotides agree with TRBD1. Germline values: CDR1 MDHEN, CDR2 SYDVKM. The CDR3 has 16 amino acids. V shed 2 bases, J shed 5 bases, and the junction held 9 bases outside the gene matches. The DNA for the CDR3 is TGTGCCAGCAGTTTAGAGGGCAGGGGGATATATCAGCCCCAGCATTTT. This translates into CASSLEGRGIYQPQHF.

The rearrangement links TRBV7-3 to TRBJ2-1; 9 bases align to TRBD2. J lost 0 bases, V lost 4 bases, and 13 bases had no gene match. CDR3 size: 19 residues. CDR1 and CDR2 (germline): SGHTA, FQGTGA. The CDR3 reads CASSSPLAGANSSYNEQFF. The CDR3 DNA follows: TGTGCCAGCAGCTCGCCATTAGCGGGGGCAAATAGCTCCTACAATGAGCAGTTCTTC.

The chain combines TRBV5-6 with TRBJ1-2; 7 positions agree with TRBD1. Germline assignment: CDR1 SGHDT and CDR2 YYEEEE. The CDR3 spans 13 residues. Unmatched junction bases numbered 3, after V lost 5 bases and J lost 2 bases. The DNA for the CDR3 is TGTGCCAGCAGACAGACAGGGAACTATGGCTACACCTTC. Its protein product is CASRQTGNYGYTF. Full variable domain (outside the CDR3, taken from reference TRBV5-6 and TRBJ1-2): DAGVTQSPTHLIKTRGQQVTLRCSPKSGHDTVSWYQQALGQGPQFIFQYYEEEERQRGNFPDRFSGHQFPNYSSELNVNALLLGDSALYLCASRQTGNYGYTFGSGTRLTVV.

V gene TRBV21-1 combines with J gene TRBJ2-6; the DNA was not compared with TRBD2, the D call given in the table. TRBV21-1 is listed as a pseudogene. The CDR3 is 18 amino acids. This CDR3 reads CASSYRDGTYSGANVLTF. The CDR3 DNA reads TGTGCCAGCAGCTACCGGGACGGGACTTACTCTGGGGCCAACGTCCTGACTTTC.

As DNA, the CDR3 is TGTGCCAGTAGTCCACAGGGGGCTAATGAAAAACTGTTTTTT. It encodes CASSPQGANEKLFF. The chain is built from TRBV19 and TRBJ1-4; 8 positions agree with TRBD1. Germline V gene data show CDR1 as LNHDA and CDR2 as SQIVND (reference sequence). Trimming removed 5 bases from V and 3 bases from J; junction bases left unmatched: 2. The CDR3 loop spans 14 amino acids.